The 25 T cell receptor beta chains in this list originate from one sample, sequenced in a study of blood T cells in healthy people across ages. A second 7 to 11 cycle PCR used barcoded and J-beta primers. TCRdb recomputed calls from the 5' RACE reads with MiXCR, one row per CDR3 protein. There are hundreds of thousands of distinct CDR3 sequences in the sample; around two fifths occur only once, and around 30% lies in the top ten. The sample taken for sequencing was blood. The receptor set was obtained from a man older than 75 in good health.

The CDR3 sequence is CASLQGATDTQYF. CDR3 in DNA: TGTGCCAGCCTACAGGGAGCCACAGATACGCAGTATTTT. The J gene is TRBJ2-3, the V gene TRBV28; D might be TRBD1 (6 bases). The germline V and J ends were trimmed by 8 bases and 2 bases, with 11 bases remaining between them. The CDR3 length is 13 residues. Germline CDR1 is MDHEN and CDR2 is SYDVKM.

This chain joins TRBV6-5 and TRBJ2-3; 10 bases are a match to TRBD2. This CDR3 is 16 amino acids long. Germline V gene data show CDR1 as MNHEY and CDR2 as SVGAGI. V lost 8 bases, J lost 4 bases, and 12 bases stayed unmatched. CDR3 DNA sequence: TGTGCCAGCGGTCTAGCGGGAGTCCCGGGGGCAGATACGCAGTATTTT. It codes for CASGLAGVPGADTQYF.

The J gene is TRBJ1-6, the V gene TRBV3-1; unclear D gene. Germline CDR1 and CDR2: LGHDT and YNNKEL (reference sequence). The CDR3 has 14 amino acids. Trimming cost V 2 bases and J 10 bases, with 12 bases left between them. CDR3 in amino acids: CASSQRAGYSPLHF. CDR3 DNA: TGTGCCAGCAGCCAAAGGGCAGGTTACTCACCCCTCCACTTT.

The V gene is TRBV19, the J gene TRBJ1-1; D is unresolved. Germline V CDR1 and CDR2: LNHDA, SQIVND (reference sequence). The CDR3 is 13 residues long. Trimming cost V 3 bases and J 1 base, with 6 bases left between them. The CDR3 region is CASSIRGNTEAFF. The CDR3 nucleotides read TGTGCCAGTAGTATCCGAGGGAACACTGAAGCTTTCTTT.

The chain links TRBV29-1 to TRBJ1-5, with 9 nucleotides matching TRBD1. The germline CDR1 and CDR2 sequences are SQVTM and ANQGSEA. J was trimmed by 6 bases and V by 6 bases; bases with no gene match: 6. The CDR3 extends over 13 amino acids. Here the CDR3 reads CSVGDRAGQPQHF. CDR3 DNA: TGCAGCGTCGGGGACAGGGCAGGTCAGCCCCAGCATTTT. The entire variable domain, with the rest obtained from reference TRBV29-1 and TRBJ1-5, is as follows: SAVISQKPSRDICQRGTSLTIQCQVDSQVTMMFWYRQQPGQSLTLIATANQGSEATYESGFVIDKFPISRPNLTFSTLTVSNMSPEDSSIYLCSVGDRAGQPQHFGDGTRLSIL.

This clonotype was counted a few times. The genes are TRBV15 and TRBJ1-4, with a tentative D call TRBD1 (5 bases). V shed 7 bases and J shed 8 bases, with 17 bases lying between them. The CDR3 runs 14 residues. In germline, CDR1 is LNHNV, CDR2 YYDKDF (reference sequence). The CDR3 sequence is CATTPRGIEEKLFF. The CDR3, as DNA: TGTGCCACCACCCCCCGGGGGATCGAAGAAAAACTGTTTTTT.

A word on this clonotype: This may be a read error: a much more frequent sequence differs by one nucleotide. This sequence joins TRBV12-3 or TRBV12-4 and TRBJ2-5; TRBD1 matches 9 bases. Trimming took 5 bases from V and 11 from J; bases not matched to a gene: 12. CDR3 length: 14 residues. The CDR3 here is CASSKGTGTYGQYF. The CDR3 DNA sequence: TGTGCCAGCAGTAAAGGGACAGGGACTTACGGGCAGTACTTC.

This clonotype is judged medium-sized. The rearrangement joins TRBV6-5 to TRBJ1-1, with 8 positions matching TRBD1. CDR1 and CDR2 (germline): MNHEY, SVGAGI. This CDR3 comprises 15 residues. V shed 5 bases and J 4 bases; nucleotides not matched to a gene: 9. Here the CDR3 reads CASSLSQGAGTEAFF. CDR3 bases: TGTGCCAGCAGTCTCTCTCAGGGGGCGGGCACTGAAGCTTTCTTT.

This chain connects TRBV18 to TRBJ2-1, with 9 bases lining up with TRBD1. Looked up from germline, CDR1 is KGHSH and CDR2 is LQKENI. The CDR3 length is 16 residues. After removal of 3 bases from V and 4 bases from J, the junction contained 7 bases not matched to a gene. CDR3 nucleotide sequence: TGTGCCAGCTCACCGCCACAGGGGGCTGGTTACAATGAGCAGTTCTTC. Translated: CASSPPQGAGYNEQFF.

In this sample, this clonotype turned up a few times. Here the CDR3 DNA reads TGTGCCAGCAGAAAACAGGGGGAATCCTACGAGCAGTACTTC. This translates into CASRKQGESYEQYF. J is TRBJ2-7 and V is TRBV28, with 8 bases identical to TRBD1. The junction had 5 bases not matched to a gene; V was cut back by 6 bases and J by 1 base. Germline-derived CDR1 and CDR2 are MDHEN and SYDVKM. The CDR3 contains 14 residues.

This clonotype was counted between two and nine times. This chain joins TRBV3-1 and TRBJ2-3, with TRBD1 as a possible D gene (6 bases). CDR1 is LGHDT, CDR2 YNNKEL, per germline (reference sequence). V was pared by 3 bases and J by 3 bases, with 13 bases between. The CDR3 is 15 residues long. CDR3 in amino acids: CASSHRRTETDTQYF. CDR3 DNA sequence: TGTGCCAGCAGCCACAGGAGGACAGAGACAGATACGCAGTATTTT.

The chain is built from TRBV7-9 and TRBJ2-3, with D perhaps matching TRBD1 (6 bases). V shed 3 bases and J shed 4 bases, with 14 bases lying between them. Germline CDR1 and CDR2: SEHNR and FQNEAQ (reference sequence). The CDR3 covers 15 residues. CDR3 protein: CASSFTGPSSDTQYF. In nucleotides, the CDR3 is TGTGCCAGCAGCTTCACAGGGCCCTCCTCAGATACGCAGTATTTT.

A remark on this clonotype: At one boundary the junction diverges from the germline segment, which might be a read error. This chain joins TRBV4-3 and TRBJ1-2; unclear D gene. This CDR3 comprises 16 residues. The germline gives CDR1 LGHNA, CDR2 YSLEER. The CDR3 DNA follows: TGCGCCAGCGGCCAAGATCCCCAGGACCGGGGCTATGGCTACACCTTC. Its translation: CASGQDPQDRGYGYTF.

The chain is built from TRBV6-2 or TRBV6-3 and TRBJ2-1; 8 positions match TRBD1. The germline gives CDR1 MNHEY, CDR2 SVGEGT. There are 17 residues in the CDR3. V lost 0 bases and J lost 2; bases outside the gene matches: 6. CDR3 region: CASSYSERTGTYNEQFF. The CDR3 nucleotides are TGTGCCAGCAGTTACTCGGAGCGGACAGGGACCTACAATGAGCAGTTCTTC.

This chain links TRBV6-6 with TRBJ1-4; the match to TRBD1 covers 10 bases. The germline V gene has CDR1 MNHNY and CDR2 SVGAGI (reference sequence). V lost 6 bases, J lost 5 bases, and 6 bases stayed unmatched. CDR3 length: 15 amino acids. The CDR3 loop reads CASSHQDRGNEKLFF. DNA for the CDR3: TGTGCCAGCAGCCACCAGGACAGGGGGAATGAAAAACTGTTTTTT.

The CDR3 DNA follows: TGTGCCAGCAGTGACTTGACAGGGACAGAGACCCAGTACTTC. This sequence encodes CASSDLTGTETQYF. The genes are TRBV6-2 or TRBV6-3 and TRBJ2-5, with 7 bases matching TRBD1. CDR1 MNHEY and CDR2 SVGEGT come from the germline V gene. With 5 bases clipped from V and 4 bases from J, the junction kept 7 bases outside the gene matches. The CDR3 totals 14 residues.

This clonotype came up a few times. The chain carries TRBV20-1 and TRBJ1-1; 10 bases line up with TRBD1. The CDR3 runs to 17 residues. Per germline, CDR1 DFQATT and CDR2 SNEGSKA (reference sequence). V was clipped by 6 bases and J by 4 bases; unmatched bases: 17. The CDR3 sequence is CSADGMTGGAESTEAFF. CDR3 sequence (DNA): TGCAGTGCGGACGGGATGACAGGGGGCGCGGAGAGCACTGAAGCTTTCTTT.

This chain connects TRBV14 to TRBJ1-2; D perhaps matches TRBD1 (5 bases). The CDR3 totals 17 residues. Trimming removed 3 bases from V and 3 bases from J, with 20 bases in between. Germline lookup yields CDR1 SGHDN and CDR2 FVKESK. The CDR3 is CASSHPEGSGQHYGYTF. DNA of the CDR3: TGTGCCAGCAGCCACCCGGAGGGGTCGGGGCAGCACTATGGCTACACCTTC.

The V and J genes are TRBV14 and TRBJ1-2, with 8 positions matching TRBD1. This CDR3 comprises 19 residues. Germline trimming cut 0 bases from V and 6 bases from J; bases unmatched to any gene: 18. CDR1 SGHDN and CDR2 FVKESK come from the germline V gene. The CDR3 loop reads CASSQELPSFGRGLDGYTF. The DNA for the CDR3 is TGTGCCAGCAGCCAAGAATTGCCATCCTTCGGCAGGGGGCTGGATGGCTACACCTTC.

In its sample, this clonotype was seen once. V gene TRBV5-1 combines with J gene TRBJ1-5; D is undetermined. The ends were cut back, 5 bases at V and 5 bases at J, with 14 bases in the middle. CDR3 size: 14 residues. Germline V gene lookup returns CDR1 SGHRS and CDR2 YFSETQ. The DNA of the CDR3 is TGCGCCAGCAGTATGCTTCCGGCTGATCAGCCCCAGCATTTT. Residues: CASSMLPADQPQHF.

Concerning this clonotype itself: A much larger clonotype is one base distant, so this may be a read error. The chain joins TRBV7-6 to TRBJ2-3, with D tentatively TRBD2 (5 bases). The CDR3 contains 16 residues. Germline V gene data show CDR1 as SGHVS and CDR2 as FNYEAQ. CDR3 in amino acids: CVSSLAKGRWTDTQYF. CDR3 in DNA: TGTGTCAGCAGCTTAGCGAAGGGTCGCTGGACAGATACGCAGTATTTT.

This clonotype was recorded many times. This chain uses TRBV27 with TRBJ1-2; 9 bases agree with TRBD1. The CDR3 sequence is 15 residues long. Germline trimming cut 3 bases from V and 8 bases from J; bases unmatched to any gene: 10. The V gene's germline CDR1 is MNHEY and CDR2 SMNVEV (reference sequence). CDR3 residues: CASSFDPDRGAGYTF. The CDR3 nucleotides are TGTGCCAGCAGTTTTGACCCCGACAGGGGGGCCGGCTACACCTTC.

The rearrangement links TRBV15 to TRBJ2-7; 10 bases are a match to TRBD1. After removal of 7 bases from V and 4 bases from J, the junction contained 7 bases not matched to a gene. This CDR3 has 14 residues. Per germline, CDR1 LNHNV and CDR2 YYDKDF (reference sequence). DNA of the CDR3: TGTGCCACCACTGACAGGGGGCGTCCTTACGAGCAGTACTTC. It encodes CATTDRGRPYEQYF. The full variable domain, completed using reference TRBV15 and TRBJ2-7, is DAMVIQNPRYQVTQFGKPVTLSCSQTLNHNVMYWYQQKSSQAPKLLFHYYDKDFNNEADTPDNFQSRRPNTSFCFLDIRSPGLGDTAMYLCATTDRGRPYEQYFGPGTRLTVT.

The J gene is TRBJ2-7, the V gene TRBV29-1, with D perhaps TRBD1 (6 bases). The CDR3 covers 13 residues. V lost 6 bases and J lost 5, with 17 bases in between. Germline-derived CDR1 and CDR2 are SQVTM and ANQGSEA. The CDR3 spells CSVFSQGGDEQYF. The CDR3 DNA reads TGCAGCGTCTTCTCACAGGGTGGGGACGAGCAGTACTTC.

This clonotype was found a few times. As DNA, the CDR3 is TGCAGTGCTGTCGCAACCCGGGAGTCGGACAATGAGCAGTTCTTC. This codes for CSAVATRESDNEQFF. The chain uses TRBV20-1 and TRBJ2-1; a possible D gene is TRBD2 (6 bases). CDR1 and CDR2 (germline): DFQATT, SNEGSKA (reference sequence). This CDR3 comprises 15 residues. Trimming took 5 bases from V and 5 from J, leaving 19 bases between them.